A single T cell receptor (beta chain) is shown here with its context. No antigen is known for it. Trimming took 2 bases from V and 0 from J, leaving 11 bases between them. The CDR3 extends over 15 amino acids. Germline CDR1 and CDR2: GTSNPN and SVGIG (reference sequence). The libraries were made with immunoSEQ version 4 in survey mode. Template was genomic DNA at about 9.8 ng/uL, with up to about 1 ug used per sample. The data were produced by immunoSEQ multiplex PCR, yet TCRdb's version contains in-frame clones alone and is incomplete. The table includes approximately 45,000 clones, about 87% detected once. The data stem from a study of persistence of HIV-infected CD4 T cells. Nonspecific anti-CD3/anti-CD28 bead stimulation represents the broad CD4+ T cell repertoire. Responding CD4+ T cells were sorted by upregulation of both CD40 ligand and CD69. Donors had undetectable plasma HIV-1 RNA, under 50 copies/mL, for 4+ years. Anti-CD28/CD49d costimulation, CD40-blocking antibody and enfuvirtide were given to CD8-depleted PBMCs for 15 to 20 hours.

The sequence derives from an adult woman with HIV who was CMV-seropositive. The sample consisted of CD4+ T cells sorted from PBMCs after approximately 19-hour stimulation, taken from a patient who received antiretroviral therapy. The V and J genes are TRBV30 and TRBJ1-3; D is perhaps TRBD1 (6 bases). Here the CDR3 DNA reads TGTGCCTGGAGTCCAGACAGGATCTCTGGAAACACCATATATTTT. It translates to CAWSPDRISGNTIYF.